The rows below give T cell receptor beta chains drawn from one sample of a study of vaccination and CD4 T cells after COVID-19. One entry per CDR3 protein results from TCRdb running MiXCR on the PCR reads. The repertoire consists of some 14,000 distinct CDR3 sequences, with roughly 55% occurring once and the leading ten covering over 15%. These receptors' antigens are unknown. The source material was CD4+ T cells from blood, cultured in vitro. The receptors come from a human donor who had recovered from COVID-19. CDR3s include the opening cysteine and the closing phenylalanine or tryptophan. D genes are given only for firm matches. Size is omitted from some rows. Given values are once, few, many or a class for expanded clones.

>TRBJ2-5|-|few|TRBV4-1
CASSQVSLGASSKETQYF
TGCGCCAGCAGCCAAGTATCTCTAGGGGCCTCGTCGAAGGAGACCCAGTACTTC
>TRBJ2-3|TRBD2|once|TRBV15
CATSREAGGGGTDTQYF
TGTGCCACCAGCAGAGAAGCGGGAGGAGGTGGCACAGATACGCAGTATTTT
>TRBJ2-5|TRBD2|-|TRBV20-1
CSARDRLGGETQYF
TGCAGTGCTAGAGATAGATTGGGGGGGGAGACCCAGTACTTC
>TRBJ1-5|-|-|TRBV12-3/TRBV12-4
CASSFRRSNQPQHF
TGTGCCAGCAGTTTTCGCAGAAGCAATCAGCCCCAGCATTTT
>TRBJ1-6|-|-|TRBV20-1
CSARAAPGGGGSPLHF
TGCAGTGCTAGAGCCGCCCCGGGGGGCGGCGGCTCACCCCTCCACTTT
>TRBJ2-5|TRBD1|-|TRBV2
CAIAGGTQETQYF
TGTGCCATCGCAGGGGGCACCCAAGAGACCCAGTACTTC
>TRBJ1-2|TRBD1|-|TRBV20-1
CSARATTGAKYGYTF
TGCAGTGCTAGGGCCACGACAGGGGCGAAGTATGGCTACACCTTC
>TRBJ2-2|TRBD2|few|TRBV7-9
CASSWGLAYTGELFF
TGTGCCAGCAGCTGGGGACTAGCGTACACCGGGGAGCTGTTTTTT
>TRBJ2-3|-|-|TRBV30
CAWILVGGTDTQYF
TGTGCCTGGATTTTGGTCGGTGGGACAGATACGCAGTATTTT
>TRBJ2-3|TRBD1|-|TRBV6-2/TRBV6-3
CASSPGTGHTDTQYF
TGTGCCAGCAGCCCCGGGACAGGGCACACAGATACGCAGTATTTT
>TRBJ2-7|-|-|TRBV7-9
CASSLGSLGEQYF
TGTGCCAGCAGCTTAGGGAGCCTGGGGGAGCAGTACTTC
>TRBJ1-1|-|-|TRBV7-9
CASSSGEYTEAFF
TGTGCCAGCAGCTCAGGGGAGTACACTGAAGCTTTCTTT
>TRBJ2-1|-|medium-sized|TRBV4-3
CASSQQGGGNEQFF
TGCGCCAGCAGCCAACAAGGCGGAGGGAATGAGCAGTTCTTC
>TRBJ2-5|-|-|TRBV6-2/TRBV6-3
CASSYWETQYF
TGTGCCAGCAGTTACTGGGAGACCCAGTACTTC
>TRBJ1-6|TRBD1|-|TRBV28
CATGTGNSPLHF
TGTGCAACCGGGACAGGGAACTCACCCCTCCACTTT
>TRBJ2-7|TRBD1|-|TRBV28
CASTQGFPGQTIYEQYF
TGTGCCAGCACTCAAGGATTCCCGGGACAGACGATCTACGAGCAGTACTTC
>TRBJ2-3|-|-|TRBV2
CASVILGTDTQYF
TGTGCCAGCGTCATCCTAGGCACAGATACGCAGTATTTT
>TRBJ2-5|-|few|TRBV6-2/TRBV6-3
CASSSQGGGAYRETQYF
TGTGCCAGCAGTTCCCAGGGAGGGGGCGCCTACAGGGAGACCCAGTACTTC